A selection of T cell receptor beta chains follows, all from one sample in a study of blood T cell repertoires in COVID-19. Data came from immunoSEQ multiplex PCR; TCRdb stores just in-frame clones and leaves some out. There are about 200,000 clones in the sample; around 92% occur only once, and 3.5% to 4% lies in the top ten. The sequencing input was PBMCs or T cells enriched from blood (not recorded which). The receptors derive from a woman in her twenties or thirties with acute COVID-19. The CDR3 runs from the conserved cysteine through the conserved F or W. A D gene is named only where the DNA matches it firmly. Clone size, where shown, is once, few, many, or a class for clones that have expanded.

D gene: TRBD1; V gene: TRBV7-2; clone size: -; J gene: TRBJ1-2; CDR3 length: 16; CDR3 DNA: TGTGCCAGCAGCTTATGGGGGACAGGGGGCGCCTATGGCTACACCTTC; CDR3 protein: CASSLWGTGGAYGYTF
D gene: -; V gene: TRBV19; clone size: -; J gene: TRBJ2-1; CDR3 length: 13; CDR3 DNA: TGTGCCAGTAGTATCCGTACCTACAATGAGCAGTTCTTC; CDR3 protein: CASSIRTYNEQFF
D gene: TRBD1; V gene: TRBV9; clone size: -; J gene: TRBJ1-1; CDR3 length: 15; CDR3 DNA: TGTGCCAGCAGCCCTCGGACAGGGGAGGGCACTGAAGCTTTCTTT; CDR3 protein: CASSPRTGEGTEAFF
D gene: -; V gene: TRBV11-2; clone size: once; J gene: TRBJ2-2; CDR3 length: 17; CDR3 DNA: TGTGCCAGCAGCTTAGTTTCAGGGTATGCGAACACCGGGGAGCTGTTTTTT; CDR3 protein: CASSLVSGYANTGELFF
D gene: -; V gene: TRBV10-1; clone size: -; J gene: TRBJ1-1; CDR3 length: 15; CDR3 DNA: TGCGCCAGCAGTGAGTCAGGACAGATGAACACTGAAGCTTTCTTT; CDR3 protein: CASSESGQMNTEAFF
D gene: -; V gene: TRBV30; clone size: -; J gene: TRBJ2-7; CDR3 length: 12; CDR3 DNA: TGTGCCTGGAGTGGCGGTTGGTACGAGCAGTACTTC; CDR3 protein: CAWSGGWYEQYF
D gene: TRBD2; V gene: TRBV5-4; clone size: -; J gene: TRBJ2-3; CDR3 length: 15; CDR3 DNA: TGTGCCAGCAGCTTTGAACTAGCGGGCACAGATACGCAGTATTTT; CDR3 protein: CASSFELAGTDTQYF
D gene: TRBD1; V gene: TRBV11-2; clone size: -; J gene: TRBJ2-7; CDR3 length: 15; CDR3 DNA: TGTGCCAGCAGCACCCGGACAGGGCAAAGCTACGAGCAGTACTTC; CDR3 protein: CASSTRTGQSYEQYF
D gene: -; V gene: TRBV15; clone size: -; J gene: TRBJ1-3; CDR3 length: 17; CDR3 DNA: TGTGCCACCAGAAGACAGGAGGCGGCCGGCTCTGGAAACACCATATATTTT; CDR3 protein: CATRRQEAAGSGNTIYF
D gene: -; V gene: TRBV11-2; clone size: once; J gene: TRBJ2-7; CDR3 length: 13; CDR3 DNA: TGTGCCAGCAGCTTAGATGCGGGGTACGAGCAGTACTTC; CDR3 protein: CASSLDAGYEQYF
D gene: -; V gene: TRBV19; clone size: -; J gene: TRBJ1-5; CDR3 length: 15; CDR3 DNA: TGTGCCATTGGACAGCTCCTATATAGCAATCAGCCCCAGCATTTT; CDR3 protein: CAIGQLLYSNQPQHF
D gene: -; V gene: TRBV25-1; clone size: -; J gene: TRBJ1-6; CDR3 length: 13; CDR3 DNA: TGTGCCAGCAGTGAGTCTCAGATATCACCCCTCCACTTT; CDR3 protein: CASSESQISPLHF
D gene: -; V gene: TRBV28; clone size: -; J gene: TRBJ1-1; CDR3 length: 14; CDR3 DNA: TGTGCCAGCAGTTCCCCTCACATGAACACTGAAGCTTTCTTT; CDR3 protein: CASSSPHMNTEAFF
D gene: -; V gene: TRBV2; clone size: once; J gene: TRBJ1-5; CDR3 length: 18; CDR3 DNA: TGTGCCAGCAGTTTAAGCTTGCGACAATACCTATCTTATCAGCCCCAGCATTTT; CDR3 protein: CASSLSLRQYLSYQPQHF
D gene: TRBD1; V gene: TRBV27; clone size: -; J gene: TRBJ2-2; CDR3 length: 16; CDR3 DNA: TGTGCCAGCAGTTCGCAGGGGGCCTCGGGAACCGGGGAGCTGTTTTTT; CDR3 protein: CASSSQGASGTGELFF
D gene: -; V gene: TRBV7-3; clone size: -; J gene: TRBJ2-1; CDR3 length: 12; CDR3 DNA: TGTGCCAGCAGCTTAACCCCCGGGGGGCAGTTCTTC; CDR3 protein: CASSLTPGGQFF
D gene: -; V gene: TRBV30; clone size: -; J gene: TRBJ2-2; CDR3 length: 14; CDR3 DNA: TGTGCCTGGAGTGGGGACTGGAACACCGGGGAGCTGTTTTTT; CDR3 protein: CAWSGDWNTGELFF
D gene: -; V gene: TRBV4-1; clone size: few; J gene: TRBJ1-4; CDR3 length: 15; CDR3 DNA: TGCGCCAGCAGCCAAGCAAGTTTCCAGCGGGAAAAACTGTTTTTT; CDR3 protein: CASSQASFQREKLFF
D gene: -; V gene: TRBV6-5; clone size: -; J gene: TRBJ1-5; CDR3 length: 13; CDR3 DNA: TGTGCCAGCAGGACAGCCATAAATCAGCCCCAGCATTTT; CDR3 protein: CASRTAINQPQHF
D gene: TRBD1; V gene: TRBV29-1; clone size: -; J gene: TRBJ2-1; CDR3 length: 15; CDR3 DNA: TGCAGCGTTGAAGGGTATAGGGACAGCCACAATGAGCAGTTCTTC; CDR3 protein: CSVEGYRDSHNEQFF
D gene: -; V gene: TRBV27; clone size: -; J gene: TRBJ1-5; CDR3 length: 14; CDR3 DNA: TGTGCCAGCAGTCTCTCTAGGAGCAATCAGCCCCAGCATTTT; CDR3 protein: CASSLSRSNQPQHF
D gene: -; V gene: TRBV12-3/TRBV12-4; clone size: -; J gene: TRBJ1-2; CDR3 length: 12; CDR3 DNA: TGTGCCAGCAGTTTTGTAGGGGGAGGCTACACCTTC; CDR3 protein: CASSFVGGGYTF
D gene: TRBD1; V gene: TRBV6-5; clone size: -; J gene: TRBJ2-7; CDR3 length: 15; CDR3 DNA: TGTGCCAGCTCCCCTTCCGGGACAGGAGTCTACGAGCAGTACTTC; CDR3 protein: CASSPSGTGVYEQYF
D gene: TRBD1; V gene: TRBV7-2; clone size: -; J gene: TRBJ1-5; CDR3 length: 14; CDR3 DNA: TGTGCCAGCAGCCCACAGGGGACCTATCAGCCCCAGCATTTT; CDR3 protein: CASSPQGTYQPQHF
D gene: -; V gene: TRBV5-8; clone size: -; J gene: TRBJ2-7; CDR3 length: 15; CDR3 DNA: TGTGCCAGCAGCAACGGACACCAACTTCCCTACGAGCAGTACTTC; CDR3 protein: CASSNGHQLPYEQYF
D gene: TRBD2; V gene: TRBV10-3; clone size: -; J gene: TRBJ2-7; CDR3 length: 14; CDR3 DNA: TGTGCCATCACTTCCGACGGGGGGGCTTACGAGCAGTACTTC; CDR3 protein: CAITSDGGAYEQYF
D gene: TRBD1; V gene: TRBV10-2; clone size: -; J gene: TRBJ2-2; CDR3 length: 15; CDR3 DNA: TGCGCCAGCAGACGGACAGGGGGGGTGTCCGGGGAGCTGTTTTTT; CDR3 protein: CASRRTGGVSGELFF
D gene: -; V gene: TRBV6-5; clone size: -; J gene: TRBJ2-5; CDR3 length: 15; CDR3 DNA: TGTGCCAGCAGTTACGGCCCACCGTACCAAGAGACCCAGTACTTC; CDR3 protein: CASSYGPPYQETQYF
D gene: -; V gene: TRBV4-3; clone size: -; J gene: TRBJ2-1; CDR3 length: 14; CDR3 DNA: TGCGCCAGTTCGCACATCGGCGACGGGAATGAGCAGTTCTTC; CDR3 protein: CASSHIGDGNEQFF
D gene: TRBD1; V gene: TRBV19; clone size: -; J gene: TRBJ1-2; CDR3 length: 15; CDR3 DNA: TGTGCCAGTAGCCTACTAGAGGACAGGGTATATGGCTACACCTTC; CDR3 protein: CASSLLEDRVYGYTF
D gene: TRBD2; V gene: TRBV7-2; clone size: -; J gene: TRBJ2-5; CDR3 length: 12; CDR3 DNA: TGTGCCAGCAGTCCCATAGCGGGGGCCCAGTACTTC; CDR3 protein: CASSPIAGAQYF
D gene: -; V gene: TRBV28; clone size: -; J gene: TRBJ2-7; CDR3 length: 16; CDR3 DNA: TGTGCCAGCAGTTTATCACAGGGCCATATTTCCTACGAGCAGTACTTC; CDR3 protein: CASSLSQGHISYEQYF
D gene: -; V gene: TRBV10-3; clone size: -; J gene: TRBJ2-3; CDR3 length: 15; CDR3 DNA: TGTGCCATCAGTGCAGCGAGCACTAGCACAGATACGCAGTATTTT; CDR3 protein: CAISAASTSTDTQYF
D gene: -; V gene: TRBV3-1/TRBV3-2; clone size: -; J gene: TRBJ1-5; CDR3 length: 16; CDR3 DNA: TGTGCCAGCAGCCCCACTATCACAGGGCTCGAGGGAGCCCAGCATTTT; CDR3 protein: CASSPTITGLEGAQHF
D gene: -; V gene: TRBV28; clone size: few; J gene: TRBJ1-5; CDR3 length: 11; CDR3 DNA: TGTGCCAGCAGCAGGTATCAGCCCCAGCATTTT; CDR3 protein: CASSRYQPQHF
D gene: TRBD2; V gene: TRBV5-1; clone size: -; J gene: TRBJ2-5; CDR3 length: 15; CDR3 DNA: TGCGCCAGCAGCTTGGCTGGGGGGGGTCAAGAGACCCAGTACTTC; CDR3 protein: CASSLAGGGQETQYF
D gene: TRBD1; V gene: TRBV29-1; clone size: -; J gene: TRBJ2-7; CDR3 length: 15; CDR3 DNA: TGCAGCGTTATGGGGGGACAGGGGGTATTTTACGAGCAGTACTTC; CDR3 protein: CSVMGGQGVFYEQYF
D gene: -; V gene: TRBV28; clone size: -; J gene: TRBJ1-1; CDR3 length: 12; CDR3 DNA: TGTGCCAGCAGTTTTCAGGACACTGAAGCTTTCTTT; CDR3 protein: CASSFQDTEAFF
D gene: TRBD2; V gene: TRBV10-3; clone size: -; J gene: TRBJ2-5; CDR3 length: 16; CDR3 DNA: TGTGCCATCAGTGATAGGGGAGCGGGGGGCCAAGAGACCCAGTACTTC; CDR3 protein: CAISDRGAGGQETQYF
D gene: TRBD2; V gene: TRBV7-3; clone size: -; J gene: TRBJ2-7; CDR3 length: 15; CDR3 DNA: TGTGCCAGCAGGCAAACTAGCGGTTCCCCCTACGAGCAGTACTTC; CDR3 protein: CASRQTSGSPYEQYF
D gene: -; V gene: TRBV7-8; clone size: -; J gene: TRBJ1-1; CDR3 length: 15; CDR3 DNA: TGTGCCAGCAGCCCGAGGGCCCTCCGGGCGTCTGAAGCTTTCTTT; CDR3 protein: CASSPRALRASEAFF
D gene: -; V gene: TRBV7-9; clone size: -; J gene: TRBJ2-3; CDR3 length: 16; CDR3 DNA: TGTGCCAGCAGCGACAGACGGGCTTGGGGCACAGATACGCAGTATTTT; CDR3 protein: CASSDRRAWGTDTQYF